This entry describes one T cell receptor beta chain. No antigen is known for it. V was clipped by 0 bases and J by 4 bases; unmatched bases: 11. CDR3 size: 17 residues. Per germline, CDR1 MGHRA and CDR2 YSYEKL. Some clones are missing from TCRdb's copy, which holds only in-frame ones; the method was immunoSEQ multiplex PCR. Seen here are about 50,000 clones, approximately 90% observed once, and the top ten hold 0.55% to 0.65%. The sample is drawn from a study of OX40 agonist ivuxolimab in advanced cancers. Study summary: Every patient in dose escalation had hepatocellular carcinoma, melanoma, renal cell or head and neck cancer.

Study outcomes and limitations: Clones of CD4+ and CD8+ blood T cells grew by week 6 at doses of 0.1 to 3.0 mg/kg. Also showing low normalized T-cell clonal expansion were some of the nonresponders. Determination of antigen specificity was not performed for the expanded peripheral T cells.

This chain connects TRBV4-1 to TRBJ1-2, with 7 bases aligning to TRBD1. This sample comprised CD4+ or CD8+ T cells sorted from blood, obtained in a trial of the OX40 agonist ivuxolimab. The clonotype comes from an adult with an advanced solid tumor such as melanoma, head and neck, liver or kidney cancer. The CDR3 DNA reads as TGCGCCAGCAGCCAAGAGCTGTCGAGAGGGACAGTCTATGGCTACACCTTC. Translated, it gives CASSQELSRGTVYGYTF.